This record covers a single T cell receptor beta chain. The antigen is unknown. The record originates from a study of cytomegalovirus exposure and HLA in healthy donors. V lost 6 bases and J lost 5, with 17 bases in between. Germline-derived CDR1 and CDR2 are KGHSH and LQKENI. The CDR3 is 14 residues long. PCR involved 60 Vbeta and 13 Jbeta primers. Assay used: immunoSEQ multiplex PCR; TCRdb lists only in-frame clones, some missing. The sample has about 140,000 clones; about 76% are singletons. Regarding the study as a whole: With further analysis later on, most CMV-associated TCR beta chains appeared HLA-restricted.

The rearrangement joins TRBV18 to TRBJ2-7, with a tentative D call TRBD1 (6 bases). This clonotype originated in a female donor in good health and CMV-seronegative. Input material: PBMCs. In DNA, the CDR3 is TGTGCCAGCTCTAACACAGGGACAAGGCACGAGCAGTACTTC. It yields the protein CASSNTGTRHEQYF.